This T cell receptor (beta chain) was retrieved from a study of early T cells in non-severe SARS-CoV-2 infection. The overall study: RNA in bulk from unsorted whole blood was sequenced, and chains were unpaired.

Study-wide points: VDJdb matches were skewed toward anti-spike CD8 T cell responses.

Of note for this clonotype: As yet, its antigen is unknown.

The length of the CDR3 is 16 residues. Trimming took 3 bases from V and 7 from J; bases not matched to a gene: 9. Germline values: CDR1 LNHNV, CDR2 YYDKDF (reference sequence). The protocol attached unique molecular identifiers to individual cDNA molecules. TCRdb reprocessed the 5' RACE reads with MiXCR, giving one entry per CDR3 protein. Of around 61,000 distinct CDR3 sequences listed, 10% to 15% are singletons. The sequencing sample was made of whole blood. The receptor's source is an adult who was a healthcare worker with PCR-confirmed SARS-CoV-2 infection or an uninfected control (not recorded which). The V and J genes are TRBV15 and TRBJ2-3; TRBD2 agrees at 11 bases. CDR3 coding DNA: TGTGCCACCAGCAGTGTATTAGCGGGGGGGTTGTATACGCAGTATTTT. This gives the protein CATSSVLAGGLYTQYF.